This T cell receptor beta chain comes out of a study of cytomegalovirus exposure and HLA in healthy donors. Germline values: CDR1 MNHNS, CDR2 SASEGT. This CDR3 is 13 amino acids long. V shed 4 bases and J shed 11 bases, with 17 bases lying between them. PCR involved 60 Vbeta and 13 Jbeta primers. Profiling relied on immunoSEQ multiplex PCR, and the TCRdb table lists in-frame clones only, not all of them. The sample table sets out about 170,000 clones. This TCR was sampled from a woman younger than 30 in good health and CMV-seropositive. Input material: PBMCs. V is TRBV6-1 and J is TRBJ1-2; the D gene is possibly TRBD1 (6 bases). The CDR3 reads CASSGIMGDIYTF. For the CDR3, the DNA is TGTGCCAGCAGTGGGATTATGGGGGACATTTACACCTTC.